Below, 17 T cell receptor beta chains from the same sample are listed, as sequenced in a study of Ad26.COV2.S vaccination and SARS-CoV-2 variants (dated by TCRdb to the early 2020s). This specimen's treatment or condition label, per the study, means: 15 to 20 received Ad26.COV2.S at low or high dose, single or two shots; 5 received placebo; per-sample allocation not given. For vaccine and placebo recipients, repertoires were sequenced using samples collected on day 63 after the first injection. Receptors were amplified or captured by the immunoSEQ multiplex PCR assay. As stored in TCRdb, this immuneACCESS dataset retains in-frame rearrangements with V and J assigned. A fraction of the clones does not appear; measured against another copy, unresolved V genes explain less than half of the discrepancy, and the remainder lacks a known reason. The sample table contains 410,000 or so clones; only one count was recorded for 92% of them. Clones ranked in the top ten supply roughly 1.7% of the sample.

The sample was peripheral blood, taken in a trial of Ad26.COV2.S vaccine versus placebo. These receptors originate from a person aged 18 to 65 who received the Ad26.COV2.S COVID-19 vaccine or a placebo.

The table lists this clone with a count of one. The chain carries TRBV5-4 and TRBJ1-1; the D is unclear. This CDR3 has 16 residues. The V and J ends lost 5 bases and 1 base respectively, with 18 bases between them. The germline CDR1 and CDR2 sequences are SGHNT and YYREEE (reference sequence). CDR3 coding DNA: TGTGCCAGCAGACCCCCCGTCACTTTCGGGAACACTGAAGCTTTCTTT. Its protein is CASRPPVTFGNTEAFF.

This chain uses TRBV11-3 with TRBJ1-1; the D is unclear. The germline V gene encodes CDR1 SGHNT and CDR2 YENEEA. The V end lost 5 bases, the J end lost 2 bases, and 12 bases lay between the germline ends. The CDR3 runs 14 residues. The CDR3 spells CASSPYGVNTEAFF. The CDR3 nucleotides read TGTGCCAGCAGCCCCTACGGGGTAAACACTGAAGCTTTCTTT. Filled out from reference TRBV11-3 and TRBJ1-1, the complete variable domain reads EAGVVQSPRYKIIEKKQPVAFWCNPISGHNTLYWYLQNLGQGPELLIRYENEEAVDDSQLPKDRFSAERLKGVDSTLKIQPAELGDSAVYLCASSPYGVNTEAFFGQGTRLTVV.

The chain uses TRBV11-2 and TRBJ1-2, with D unresolved. This CDR3 spans 12 amino acids. CDR1 and CDR2 (germline): SGHAT, FQNNGV. With 5 bases removed from V and 8 bases from J, the gap between germline ends came to 12 bases. In nucleotides, the CDR3 is TGTGCCAGCAGCCCGAAAGGAGGAGGCTACACCTTC. It specifies CASSPKGGGYTF.

V is TRBV6-5 and J is TRBJ1-2; the match to TRBD1 covers 7 bases. CDR1 and CDR2 from the germline V gene are MNHEY and SVGAGI. The CDR3 is 13 residues long. V lost 2 bases to trimming and J lost 8 bases; unmatched junction nucleotides: 5. CDR3: CASSYTTGFGYTF. CDR3 sequence (DNA): TGTGCCAGCAGTTACACGACAGGGTTCGGCTACACCTTC.

The chain joins TRBV27 to TRBJ2-7; D is tentatively TRBD1 or TRBD2 (5 bases each). The germline gives CDR1 MNHEY, CDR2 SMNVEV (reference sequence). V dropped 6 bases and J dropped 0 bases, with 12 bases sitting between them. The CDR3 is 14 residues long. CDR3 nucleotides: TGTGCCAGCAGCCGTGTTGGGGGCTCCTACGAGCAGTACTTC. It is translated as CASSRVGGSYEQYF.

This clone was counted a single time. The chain carries TRBV5-1 and TRBJ1-5; tentatively, D is TRBD1 (5 bases). The CDR3 totals 15 residues. Germline CDR1 reads SGHRS; CDR2 reads YFSETQ. V was cut by 0 bases and J by 5 bases, with 12 bases left in between. CDR3: CASSLDGGSYQPQHF. The CDR3 bases are TGCGCCAGCAGCTTGGACGGGGGGAGTTATCAGCCCCAGCATTTT.

This chain uses TRBV5-1 with TRBJ2-7; 7 nucleotides agree with TRBD2. The CDR3 runs to 15 residues. Germline V gene sequence: CDR1 SGHRS, CDR2 YFSETQ. The trim removed 0 bases at V and 4 bases at J, leaving 7 bases unmatched. The CDR3 sequence is CASSLEVGGWYEQYF. CDR3 coding DNA: TGCGCCAGCAGCTTGGAGGTCGGGGGGTGGTACGAGCAGTACTTC.

V usage is TRBV7-9 and J usage is TRBJ2-7, with D possibly called TRBD1 or TRBD2 (5 bases each). Germline assignment: CDR1 SEHNR and CDR2 FQNEAQ (reference sequence). V was trimmed by 3 bases and J by 4 bases, leaving 13 bases between them. The CDR3 covers 14 residues. The CDR3 DNA follows: TGTGCCAGCAGCTTCGGGCAGGGAGTGTACGAGCAGTACTTC. Its protein product is CASSFGQGVYEQYF.

V is TRBV3-1 (or the pseudogene TRBV3-2) and J is TRBJ2-7; possibly TRBD2 for D (6 bases). From germline, CDR1 is LGHDT and CDR2 YNNKEL (reference sequence). The CDR3 is made up of 14 amino acids. The V end lost 4 bases, the J end lost 6 bases, and 16 bases lay between the germline ends. CDR3 residues: CASSPLNGGCEQYF. The CDR3 DNA reads as TGTGCCAGCAGCCCCCTGAACGGGGGTTGCGAGCAGTACTTC.

Comment on this clone: Other DNA variants within this sample encode the same CDR3. The chain uses TRBV5-1 and TRBJ1-3, with unresolved D. The germline V gene encodes CDR1 SGHRS and CDR2 YFSETQ. Trimming took off 1 base at V and 0 bases at J, with 2 bases between the two ends. The CDR3 is 13 residues long. The CDR3 DNA sequence: TGCGCCAGCAGCTTGAGCTCTGGAAACACCATATATTTT. This translates into CASSLSSGNTIYF.

This sequence joins TRBV19 and TRBJ2-7; D may correspond to TRBD1 or TRBD2 (6 bases each). The CDR3 is made up of 17 amino acids. Germline CDR1 is LNHDA and CDR2 is SQIVND (reference sequence). V dropped 3 bases and J dropped 5 bases, with 23 bases sitting between them. CDR3 nucleotides: TGTGCCAGTAGTATCAGTCTAGTTGCTTTGGGGGGCAACGAGCAGTACTTC. Translated: CASSISLVALGGNEQYF.

The chain is built from TRBV30 and TRBJ1-5; no reliable D call. V was pared by 4 bases and J by 7 bases, with 14 bases between. The germline V gene encodes CDR1 GTSNPN and CDR2 SVGIG (reference sequence). CDR3 length equals 13 residues. CDR3 nucleotide sequence: TGTGCCTGGAATTACGGGAATGGGCAGCCCCAGCATTTT. Translation gives CAWNYGNGQPQHF.

The V gene is TRBV7-9, the J gene TRBJ2-5; D not certain. This CDR3 spans 12 amino acids. Germline loops: CDR1 SEHNR, CDR2 FQNEAQ (reference sequence). V lost 6 bases and J lost 5, with 10 bases in between. The CDR3 protein is CASRSVGETQYF. Here the CDR3 DNA reads TGTGCCAGCAGGAGTGTCGGGGAGACCCAGTACTTC.

The chain joins TRBV5-4 to TRBJ1-4; 8 positions match TRBD1. From germline, CDR1 is SGHNT and CDR2 YYREEE (reference sequence). This CDR3 contains 17 residues. V trimming: 4 bases; J trimming: 3 bases; junction bases outside the gene matches: 11. This CDR3 reads CASSRDRGGMANEKLFF. In DNA form, the CDR3 reads TGTGCCAGCAGCCGAGACAGGGGAGGAATGGCTAATGAAAAACTGTTTTTT.

The chain joins TRBV25-1 to TRBJ1-1, with a possible D match to TRBD1 (5 bases). Germline V gives CDR1 MGHDK, CDR2 SYGVNS. The CDR3 runs 16 residues. V was cut by 2 bases and J by 4 bases, with 17 bases left in between. The DNA for the CDR3 is TGTGCCAGCAGTGAACGCAGGCGGGCGGGGGGCACTGAAGCTTTCTTT. It encodes CASSERRRAGGTEAFF.

The V and J genes are TRBV9 and TRBJ2-5; 7 bases agree with TRBD2. Per germline, CDR1 SGDLS and CDR2 YYNGEE. CDR3 length: 15 residues. The V gene end was trimmed by 0 bases and the J gene end by 0 bases; junction bases not matched to a gene: 2. CDR3 bases: TGTGCCAGCAGCGTAGTCGGGACTAACCAAGAGACCCAGTACTTC. It yields the protein CASSVVGTNQETQYF.

A few counts support this clone. The chain employs TRBV19 and TRBJ1-1; D is unresolved. The V end lost 5 bases, the J end lost 2 bases, and 9 bases lay between the germline ends. The CDR3 covers 13 residues. CDR1 is LNHDA and CDR2 is SQIVND in the germline V gene (reference sequence). The CDR3 is CASSPTRNTEAFF. The DNA of the CDR3 is TGTGCCAGTAGTCCGACAAGAAACACTGAAGCTTTCTTT.